Following are 31 T cell receptor beta chains from one sample sequenced in a study of T cells after yellow fever vaccination. MiXCR, run by TCRdb on the 5' RACE reads, gives a single entry per CDR3 protein. The sample lists a few thousand distinct CDR3 sequences, more than 3.5% seen once, with over 45% in the top ten. The material sequenced was PBMCs, either bulk or a sorted T-cell subset (CD4+, CD8+, memory, or dextramer-sorted; not recorded which), taken 15 days after the yellow fever booster vaccination. The origin of the receptors is a man aged 25-45 years who received the YFV17D yellow fever vaccine.

At least ten counts were recorded for this clonotype. This rearrangement joins TRBV20-1 to TRBJ2-3; 7 bases map to TRBD2. Germline V lookup: CDR1 DFQATT, CDR2 SNEGSKA (reference sequence). This CDR3 is built from 12 residues. The trim removed 8 bases at V and 4 bases at J, leaving 6 bases unmatched. The CDR3: CSQAGSPDTQYF. CDR3 sequence (DNA): TGCAGTCAAGCGGGAAGTCCAGATACGCAGTATTTT.

Many counts were recorded for this clonotype. The chain combines TRBV7-2 with TRBJ2-1; tentatively, D is TRBD2 (5 bases). CDR1 is SGHTA and CDR2 is FQGNSA in the germline V gene. The CDR3 runs 12 residues. Trimming took 4 bases from V and 7 from J, leaving 8 bases between them. The CDR3 sequence: CASSSAGNEQFF. In nucleotides, the CDR3 is TGTGCCAGCAGCTCGGCGGGTAATGAGCAGTTCTTC.

This clonotype was found many times. V gene TRBV7-9 combines with J gene TRBJ2-3; no clear D gene. The CDR3 contains 11 residues. Trimming stripped 5 bases from V and 10 bases from J, with 10 bases between. Germline assignment: CDR1 SEHNR and CDR2 FQNEAQ (reference sequence). The CDR3: CASSPEISQYF. The CDR3 coding sequence is TGTGCCAGCAGCCCCGAGATTTCGCAGTATTTT.

At least ten counts were recorded for this clonotype. The chain has TRBV20-1 and TRBJ2-7, with TRBD1 matching over 8 bases. After removal of 4 bases from V and 3 bases from J, the junction contained 5 bases not matched to a gene. The CDR3 spans 13 residues. Germline CDR1 is DFQATT and CDR2 is SNEGSKA (reference sequence). In nucleotides, the CDR3 is TGCAGTGCTACAACAGGGGGGAGCTACGAGCAGTACTTC. It is translated as CSATTGGSYEQYF.

Many counts were recorded for this clonotype. This rearrangement joins TRBV5-1 to TRBJ1-5, with 7 positions matching TRBD1. CDR1 SGHRS and CDR2 YFSETQ come from the germline V gene. This CDR3 contains 15 residues. Trimming cost V 4 bases and J 6 bases; bases outside gene matches: 10. The CDR3 coding sequence is TGCGCCAGCAGCGCAGGGGGGGGGGACGCTCAGCCCCAGCATTTT. Its protein is CASSAGGGDAQPQHF.

This clonotype was recorded many times. The chain uses TRBV7-9 and TRBJ2-7, with unresolved D. V shed 2 bases and J shed 3 bases, with 5 bases lying between them. The CDR3 covers 12 residues. Germline V gives CDR1 SEHNR, CDR2 FQNEAQ (reference sequence). As DNA, the CDR3 is TGTGCCAGCAGCTTAAGGAGCTACGAGCAGTACTTC. Translation gives CASSLRSYEQYF.

This clonotype was recorded many times. The chain combines TRBV5-6 with TRBJ2-7; 14 positions agree with TRBD2. The trim removed 4 bases at V and 2 bases at J, leaving 5 bases unmatched. The CDR3 has 16 amino acids. From germline, CDR1 is SGHDT and CDR2 YYEEEE. The CDR3 DNA reads TGTGCCAGCAGCGTCCCGGGACTAGCGGGAGCCTACGAGCAGTACTTC. Amino acids: CASSVPGLAGAYEQYF.

The genes are TRBV20-1 and TRBJ2-1; the D is unclear. With 3 bases removed from V and 8 bases from J, the gap between germline ends came to 8 bases. The CDR3 totals 11 residues. CDR1 DFQATT and CDR2 SNEGSKA come from the germline V gene (reference sequence). The DNA of the CDR3 is TGCAGTGCTAGTAGCACAGATGAGCAGTTCTTC. This codes for CSASSTDEQFF.

This clonotype was recorded many times. V usage is TRBV29-1 and J usage is TRBJ2-2, with 10 bases fitting TRBD1. After removal of 3 bases from V and 6 bases from J, the junction contained 7 bases not matched to a gene. From germline, CDR1 is SQVTM and CDR2 ANQGSEA. The CDR3 totals 15 residues. CDR3 in DNA: TGCAGCGTTGATCAGGGACAGGGGATTGCCGGGGAGCTGTTTTTT. This gives the protein CSVDQGQGIAGELFF.

This clonotype was counted many times. The V and J genes are TRBV20-1 and TRBJ2-5, with D uncertain. Trimming shortened V by 1 base and J by 0 bases, and 9 bases separated the two germline ends. The CDR3 consists of 14 residues. From germline, CDR1 is DFQATT and CDR2 SNEGSKA (reference sequence). CDR3 sequence: CSARAVQNQETQYF. The CDR3 region has the DNA TGCAGTGCTAGAGCCGTGCAGAACCAAGAGACCCAGTACTTC.

The J gene is TRBJ2-3, the V gene TRBV5-6; 8 bases align to TRBD2. Germline CDR1 and CDR2: SGHDT and YYEEEE. Losses at the gene ends were 0 bases for V and 3 bases for J; bases not matched to a gene: 6. This CDR3 region has 16 residues. CDR3 region: CASSLDLTSGTDTQYF. The CDR3, as DNA: TGTGCCAGCAGCTTGGATCTTACTAGCGGAACAGATACGCAGTATTTT.

This clonotype was observed at least ten times. The chain recombines TRBV6-2 or TRBV6-3 with TRBJ2-4, with 9 bases matching TRBD1. V shed 8 bases, J shed 10 bases, and the junction held 15 bases outside the gene matches. Germline V gives CDR1 MNHEY, CDR2 SVGEGT. The CDR3 consists of 15 residues. The CDR3 loop reads CASQRTGAPTDIQYF. The CDR3, as DNA: TGTGCCAGCCAGAGGACAGGGGCCCCCACGGATATTCAGTACTTC.

This clonotype occurred many times. V usage is TRBV20-1 and J usage is TRBJ2-7; 13 nucleotides line up with TRBD2. The CDR3 is made up of 15 amino acids. V was clipped by 1 base and J by 3 bases; unmatched bases: 3. In germline, CDR1 is DFQATT, CDR2 SNEGSKA (reference sequence). CDR3 coding DNA: TGCAGTGCTAGAGCGGGACTAGCGGGAAACTACGAGCAGTACTTC. Amino acids: CSARAGLAGNYEQYF.

The chain recombines TRBV5-1 with TRBJ2-7; 7 nucleotides match TRBD2. The germline CDR1 and CDR2 sequences are SGHRS and YFSETQ. CDR3 length equals 14 residues. The J segment lost 2 bases and the V segment lost 4 bases, leaving 6 bases of the junction unmatched. The CDR3: CASSPSGATYEQYV. CDR3 nucleotide sequence: TGCGCCAGCAGCCCCAGCGGGGCCACCTACGAGCAGTACGTC.

This clonotype was seen ten or more times. The chain uses TRBV9 and TRBJ2-1, with 12 positions matching TRBD2. J was trimmed by 3 bases and V by 4 bases; bases with no gene match: 2. The CDR3 covers 15 residues. The germline gives CDR1 SGDLS, CDR2 YYNGEE. DNA of the CDR3: TGTGCCAGCAGCTCTAGCGGGAGGGTCTACAATGAGCAGTTCTTC. Protein product: CASSSSGRVYNEQFF.

This clonotype was counted at least ten times. This chain links TRBV27 with TRBJ2-5; perhaps TRBD1 as D (6 bases). The CDR3 is made up of 16 amino acids. V was shortened by 6 bases and J by 2 bases, with 19 bases between the two germline ends. Germline V CDR1 and CDR2: MNHEY, SMNVEV (reference sequence). The CDR3 region has the DNA TGTGCCAGCAGGCATAAGACAGGAAGAATACAAGAGACCCAGTACTTC. Translated: CASRHKTGRIQETQYF.

This clonotype has at least ten counts. V and J are TRBV30 and TRBJ2-5; D not certain. Germline CDR1 and CDR2: GTSNPN and SVGIG (reference sequence). Trimming took 6 bases from V and 2 from J, leaving 16 bases between them. The CDR3 runs 14 residues. The CDR3 here is CACILVDLQETQYF. The CDR3 DNA reads TGTGCCTGCATCTTGGTAGACCTACAAGAGACCCAGTACTTC.

This clonotype is medium-sized (0.01 to 0.1%) in the sample. The rearrangement links TRBV13 to TRBJ2-2; 7 bases map to TRBD2. Germline V gene sequence: CDR1 PRHDT, CDR2 FYEKMQ (reference sequence). The CDR3 extends over 14 amino acids. V was clipped by 3 bases and J by 7 bases; unmatched bases: 5. The CDR3 sequence: CASSFLAAYGELFF. The CDR3 DNA sequence: TGTGCCAGCAGCTTTCTAGCGGCCTACGGGGAGCTGTTTTTT.

This clonotype was detected once. A junction boundary mismatches the germline segment, possibly from a read error. This chain connects TRBV12-3 or TRBV12-4 to TRBJ2-3; 9 bases agree with TRBD2. This CDR3 comprises 23 residues. Written as DNA, the CDR3 is TGTGCAAGCAGTTTCGGTAGTGTCGGCTCGACTAGCGGAGCCTTCCATAGCACAGATACGCAGTATTTT. It codes for CASSFGSVGSTSGAFHSTDTQYF.

This clonotype is labeled as medium-sized (0.01 to 0.1%). This chain uses TRBV12-3 or TRBV12-4 with TRBJ2-7, with D hard to call. The CDR3 totals 12 residues. The ends were cut back, 3 bases at V and 6 bases at J, with 9 bases in the middle. CDR3 loop: CASSFSVGEQYF. The DNA for the CDR3 is TGTGCCAGCAGTTTTTCCGTGGGCGAGCAGTACTTC.

This clonotype was recorded at least ten times. The chain has TRBV7-2 and TRBJ2-1, with TRBD2 as a possible D gene (6 bases). Trimming cost V 1 base and J 4 bases, with 11 bases left between them. The CDR3 loop spans 15 amino acids. The germline CDR1 and CDR2 sequences are SGHTA and FQGNSA. The CDR3 bases are TGTGCCAGCAGCTTAGAGCTAGCGCCATACAATGAGCAGTTCTTC. Residues: CASSLELAPYNEQFF.

In this sample, this clonotype turned up many times. An end of the junction does not agree with germline; a read error may underlie this. The chain recombines TRBV7-9 with TRBJ2-3; 12 positions match TRBD2. CDR3 size: 16 residues. From germline, CDR1 is SEHNR and CDR2 FQNEAQ (reference sequence). The CDR3 DNA reads as TGTGCCAGCAGTTTAGGACTAGCGGGAAACGCAGATACGCAGTATTTT. The encoded protein is CASSLGLAGNADTQYF. The variable domain in full, completed from reference TRBV7-9 and TRBJ2-3, reads DTGVSQNPRHKITKRGQNVTFRCDPISEHNRLYWYRQTLGQGPEFLTYFQNEAQLEKSRLLSDRFSAERPKGSFSTLEIQRTEQGDSAMYLCASSLGLAGNADTQYFGPGTRLTVL.

This clonotype was detected many times. One end of the junction varies from germline; a read error may be responsible. The chain joins TRBV20-1 to TRBJ2-5; 9 bases fit TRBD1. The CDR3 runs 12 residues. Germline-derived CDR1 and CDR2 are DFQATT and SNEGSKA (reference sequence). CDR3 DNA sequence: TGCAGTGCTAGAGACACCGGGACAGGGTACCACTTC. This gives the protein CSARDTGTGYHF.

This clonotype has a count of ten or more. The chain uses TRBV7-3 and TRBJ2-5; TRBD2 is a possible D gene (6 bases). This CDR3 is built from 13 residues. Per the germline V gene, CDR1 is SGHTA and CDR2 is FQGTGA. The V end was cut by 5 bases, the J end by 1 base, with 8 bases between. The CDR3 here is CASSPGLQETQYF. The CDR3 bases are TGTGCCAGCAGCCCGGGACTCCAAGAGACCCAGTACTTC.

This clonotype was picked up many times. The CDR3 region is CASSLLWGLGGTGELFF. The CDR3 DNA follows: TGTGCCAGCAGCTTATTGTGGGGCCTCGGTGGGACCGGGGAGCTGTTTTTT. V gene TRBV7-2 combines with J gene TRBJ2-2, with D tentatively TRBD1 (5 bases). Germline loops: CDR1 SGHTA, CDR2 FQGNSA. The V end lost 2 bases, the J end lost 5 bases, and 18 bases lay between the germline ends. The CDR3 contains 17 residues.

This clonotype was seen ten or more times. J is TRBJ2-7 and V is TRBV10-2, with 9 bases lining up with TRBD1. J lost 5 bases, V lost 7 bases, and 3 bases had no gene match. Looked up from germline, CDR1 is WSHSY and CDR2 is SAAADI. CDR3 size: 12 residues. CDR3 in DNA: TGCGCCAGCACCGGGACAGGGAACGAGCAGTACTTC. Translating it yields CASTGTGNEQYF.

Ten or more counts support this clonotype. V is TRBV7-6 and J is TRBJ1-1; tentatively, D is TRBD1 (5 bases). The germline V gene has CDR1 SGHVS and CDR2 FNYEAQ. The ends were cut back, 1 base at V and 4 bases at J, with 10 bases in the middle. The CDR3 length is 14 residues. In DNA form, the CDR3 reads TGTGCCAGCAGCTTAGTGTTGAGGGGCACTGAAGCTTTCTTT. Its protein product is CASSLVLRGTEAFF.

This clonotype was recorded at least ten times. The chain uses TRBV4-1 and TRBJ2-1, with 10 bases fitting TRBD1. V trimming: 0 bases; J trimming: 2 bases; junction bases outside the gene matches: 7. The CDR3 contains 18 residues. CDR1 and CDR2 from the germline V gene are MGHRA and YSYEKL. CDR3 nucleotide sequence: TGCGCCAGCAGCCAAGATGAGGGACAGGGGTTGACCTACAATGAGCAGTTCTTC. This encodes CASSQDEGQGLTYNEQFF.

There are many counts of this clonotype. The chain uses TRBV20-1 and TRBJ2-7; D is undetermined. CDR3 length: 14 residues. Trimming cost V 6 bases and J 3 bases, with 18 bases left between them. The V gene's germline CDR1 is DFQATT and CDR2 SNEGSKA (reference sequence). CDR3 DNA: TGCAGTGCCCAGCCGGCGGACGGGCTCTACGAGCAGTACTTC. Amino acid sequence: CSAQPADGLYEQYF.

This clonotype has ten or more counts. The V and J genes are TRBV4-2 and TRBJ2-5; D is perhaps TRBD1 or TRBD2 (5 bases each). The CDR3 totals 14 residues. V gave up 1 base and J gave up 5 bases, with 11 bases separating them. The germline V gene has CDR1 LGHNA and CDR2 YNFKEQ. CDR3 loop: CASSQAGPGETQYF. The CDR3 DNA reads TGTGCCAGCAGCCAAGCGGGACCGGGGGAGACCCAGTACTTC.

This clonotype was recorded at least ten times. The rearrangement links TRBV3-1 to TRBJ1-2; D is ambiguous. CDR3 length equals 13 residues. V shed 1 base and J shed 2 bases, with 5 bases lying between them. Germline CDR1 LGHDT, CDR2 YNNKEL (reference sequence). In nucleotides, the CDR3 is TGTGCCAGCAGCCAAGCAGCGAACTATGGCTACACCTTC. The encoded protein is CASSQAANYGYTF.